The present TCR beta chain was sequenced within a study of blood T cell repertoires in COVID-19. About the research overall: Sources were T cells, B-cell-depleted T cells, or PBMCs; the material itself was cDNA or gDNA.

This table comes from immunoSEQ multiplex PCR, and its TCRdb copy is limited to in-frame clones, with some not included. The table has 260,000 or so clones, 85% to 90% seen once. Those enrolled, adults aged roughly 18 to 100 years, came from about two dozen US areas. Symptom resolution, clearance, or two negative PCRs marked donors in Cohort 3 as recovered. The receptor's source is a man between 18 and 35 years old who had recovered from COVID-19. Material for sequencing was PBMCs or T cells enriched from blood (not recorded which).

The CDR3 nucleotides read TGTGCCAGTAGTATCTTAGACACCGGGGAGCTGTTTTTT. This gives the protein CASSILDTGELFF. The chain carries TRBV19 and TRBJ2-2; no clear D gene. With 3 bases removed from V and 3 bases from J, the gap between germline ends came to 5 bases. Germline V gives CDR1 LNHDA, CDR2 SQIVND (reference sequence). The CDR3 covers 13 residues.